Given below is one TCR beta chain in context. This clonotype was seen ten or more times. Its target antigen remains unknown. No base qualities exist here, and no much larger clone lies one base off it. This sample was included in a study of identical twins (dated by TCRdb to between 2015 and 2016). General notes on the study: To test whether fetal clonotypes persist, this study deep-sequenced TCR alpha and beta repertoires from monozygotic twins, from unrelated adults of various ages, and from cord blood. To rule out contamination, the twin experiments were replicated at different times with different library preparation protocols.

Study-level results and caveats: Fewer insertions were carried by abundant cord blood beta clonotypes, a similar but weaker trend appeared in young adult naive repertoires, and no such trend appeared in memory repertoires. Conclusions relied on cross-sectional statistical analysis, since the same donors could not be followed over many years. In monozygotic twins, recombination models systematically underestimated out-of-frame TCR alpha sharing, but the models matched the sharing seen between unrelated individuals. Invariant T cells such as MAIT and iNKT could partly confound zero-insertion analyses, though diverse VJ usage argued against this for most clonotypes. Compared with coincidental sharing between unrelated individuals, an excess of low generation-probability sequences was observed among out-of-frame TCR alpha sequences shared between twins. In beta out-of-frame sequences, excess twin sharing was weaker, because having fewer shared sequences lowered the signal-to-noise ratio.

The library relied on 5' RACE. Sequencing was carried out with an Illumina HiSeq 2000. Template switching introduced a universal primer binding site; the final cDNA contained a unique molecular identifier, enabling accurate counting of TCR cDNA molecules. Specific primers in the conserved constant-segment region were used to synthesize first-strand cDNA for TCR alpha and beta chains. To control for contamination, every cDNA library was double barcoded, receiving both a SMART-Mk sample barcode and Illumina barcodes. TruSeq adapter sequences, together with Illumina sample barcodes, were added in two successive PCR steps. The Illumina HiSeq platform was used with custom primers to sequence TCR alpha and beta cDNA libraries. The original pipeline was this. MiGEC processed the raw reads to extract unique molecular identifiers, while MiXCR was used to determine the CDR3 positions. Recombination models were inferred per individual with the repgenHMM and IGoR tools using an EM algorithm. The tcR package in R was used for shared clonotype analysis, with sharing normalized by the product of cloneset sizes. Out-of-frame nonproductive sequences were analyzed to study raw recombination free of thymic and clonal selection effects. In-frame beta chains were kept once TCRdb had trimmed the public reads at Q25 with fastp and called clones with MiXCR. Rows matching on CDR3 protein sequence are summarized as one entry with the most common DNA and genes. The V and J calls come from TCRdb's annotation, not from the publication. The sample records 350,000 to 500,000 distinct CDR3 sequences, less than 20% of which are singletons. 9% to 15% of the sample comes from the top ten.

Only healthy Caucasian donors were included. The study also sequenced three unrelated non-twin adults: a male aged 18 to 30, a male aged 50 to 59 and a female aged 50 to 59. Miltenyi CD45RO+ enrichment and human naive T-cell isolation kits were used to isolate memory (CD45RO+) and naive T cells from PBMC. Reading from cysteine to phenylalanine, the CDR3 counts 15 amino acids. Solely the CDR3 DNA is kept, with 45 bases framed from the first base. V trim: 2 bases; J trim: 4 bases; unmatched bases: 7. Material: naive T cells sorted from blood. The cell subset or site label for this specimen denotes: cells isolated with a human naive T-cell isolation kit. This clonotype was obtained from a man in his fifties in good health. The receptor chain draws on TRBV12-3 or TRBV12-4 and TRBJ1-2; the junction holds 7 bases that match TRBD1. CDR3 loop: CASSLIRQGGYGYTF. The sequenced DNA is TGTGCCAGCAGTTTAATCCGACAGGGTGGCTATGGCTACACCTTC.